This T cell receptor beta chain was sequenced during a study of blood T cell repertoires in COVID-19. Overall study context: The United States, Italy and Spain were the sources of the acute and convalescent COVID-19 samples. The analysed material was cDNA or gDNA that came from T cells, B-cell-depleted T cells, or PBMCs.

In the original workflow: The assay estimated nucleated cells by amplifying reference gene primers. Assay used: immunoSEQ multiplex PCR; TCRdb lists only in-frame clones, some missing. V and J calls and clone size are those listed in that table; D and trimming were worked out from the DNA. The sample lists about 440,000 clones, around 89% occurring once. Germline CDR1 reads SEHNR; CDR2 reads FQNEAQ (reference sequence). Trimming removed 5 bases from V and 3 bases from J, with 19 bases in between. CDR3 length equals 16 residues. The receptor comes from a woman younger than 45 with acute or convalescent COVID-19. The sequenced material came from peripheral blood. The V call is TRBV7-9, the J call TRBJ2-5, with D possibly TRBD1 on 5 matching bases. CDR3 DNA: TGTGCCAGCAGCCCACTACCCCACAGGATCGAAGAGACCCAGTACTTC. This codes for CASSPLPHRIEETQYF. The entire variable domain, with the rest obtained from reference TRBV7-9 and TRBJ2-5, is as follows: DTGVSQNPRHKITKRGQNVTFRCDPISEHNRLYWYRQTLGQGPEFLTYFQNEAQLEKSRLLSDRFSAERPKGSFSTLEIQRTEQGDSAMYLCASSPLPHRIEETQYFGPGTRLLVL.